A few counts support the clone carrying this TCR beta chain. Its antigen is not identified. The cDNA 3' end received a ligated oligonucleotide with a UMI. The first PCR ran approximately 4 cycles with an equimolar RC1.1 and RC1.2 beta primer mix. One entry per CDR3 protein results from TCRdb running MiXCR on the UMI-ligation and nested PCR reads. The sample has 30,000 or so distinct CDR3 sequences; approximately 7% are singletons. This record comes from a study of quantifying T cell responses using KT2 cells. Study in general: Reverse transcription used primers in the TCR alpha and beta constant regions. Whole-study findings and limits: KT2 clone alpha and beta sequence counts scaled linearly with input KT2 cell number. KT2 sequences were detected down to about one KT2 cell per 100,000 PBMC.

Germline CDR1 is MNHEY and CDR2 is SMNVEV (reference sequence). Trimming shortened V by 7 bases and J by 1 base, and 13 bases separated the two germline ends. CDR3 length equals 14 residues. Unfractionated PBMC were spiked with known numbers of KT2 clone cells. Different KT2-to-PBMC ratios were created with a constant PBMC count. The rearrangement joins TRBV27 to TRBJ1-1, with D maybe TRBD1 (5 bases). The sequence came from a human donor. The source material was PBMCs spiked with cells of the T cell clone KT2. The CDR3 region has the DNA TGTGCCAGCAAACCTTGGCAGGGGAACACTGAAGCTTTCTTT. This encodes CASKPWQGNTEAFF.